The 5 T cell receptor beta chains in this list originate from one sample, sequenced in a study of graft-versus-host responses after intestinal transplantation. TCRdb keeps only in-frame clones here, not all; method: immunoSEQ multiplex PCR. This sample has approximately 10,000 clones, with roughly 90% found just once. Source: PBMCs, taken just under 250 days after intestinal transplant. The receptors originated from a human patient who received an intestinal transplant, so some T cells may come from the graft donor.

The chain links TRBV28 to TRBJ2-7; perhaps D is TRBD1 or TRBD2 (6 bases each). V was cut by 9 bases and J by 4 bases, with 25 bases left in between. CDR1 and CDR2 (germline): MDHEN, SYDVKM. The CDR3 is made up of 16 amino acids. The CDR3 here is CASQRGLWGAAYEQYF. CDR3 DNA: TGTGCCAGTCAAAGGGGTCTCTGGGGGGCGGCGTACGAGCAGTACTTC.

This chain joins TRBV28 and TRBJ1-3, with 8 bases fitting TRBD1. After removal of 2 bases from V and 0 bases from J, the junction contained 6 bases not matched to a gene. The germline V gene has CDR1 MDHEN and CDR2 SYDVKM. There are 17 residues in the CDR3. The CDR3 loop reads CASSLSQGASSGNTIYF. The CDR3 bases are TGTGCCAGCAGTTTAAGTCAGGGGGCTTCCTCTGGAAACACCATATATTTT.

This chain links TRBV5-1 with TRBJ1-1; D gene ambiguous. CDR1 and CDR2 from the germline V gene are SGHRS and YFSETQ. The CDR3 runs 15 residues. V dropped 0 bases and J dropped 0 bases, with 9 bases sitting between them. The CDR3 reads CASSLDPGMNTEAFF. In DNA form, the CDR3 reads TGCGCCAGCAGCTTGGATCCGGGCATGAACACTGAAGCTTTCTTT. The full variable domain, in which reference TRBV5-1 and TRBJ1-1 provide the parts outside the CDR3, is KAGVTQTPRYLIKTRGQQVTLSCSPISGHRSVSWYQQTPGQGLQFLFEYFSETQRNKGNFPGRFSGRQFSNSRSEMNVSTLELGDSALYLCASSLDPGMNTEAFFGQGTRLTVV.

This chain joins TRBV7-3 and TRBJ2-3; 11 positions agree with TRBD1. With V trimmed by 6 bases and J by 3 bases, 11 bases remained unmatched. Germline CDR1 reads SGHTA; CDR2 reads FQGTGA. The CDR3 runs 17 residues. CDR3 in DNA: TGTGCCAGCAGTCAATCCGGGACAGGGGGTTCTACAGATACGCAGTATTTT. Translating it yields CASSQSGTGGSTDTQYF.

This clone was detected only once. The chain couples TRBV27 to TRBJ2-1; TRBD2 matches at 14 bases. Germline CDR1 MNHEY, CDR2 SMNVEV (reference sequence). This CDR3 spans 16 amino acids. Trimming at V came to 0 bases and at J to 9 bases, leaving 4 bases not matched to a gene. CDR3 bases: TGTGCCAGCAGTTTATCGGGGACTAGCGGGAGTAGTGAGCAGTTCTTC. Its translation is CASSLSGTSGSSEQFF.